Ten or more counts support the clone carrying this T cell receptor beta chain. Its target is not known. The sample originates from a study of identical twins. The V gene's germline CDR1 is MGHRA and CDR2 YSYEKL. V was shortened by 4 bases and J by 5 bases, with 17 bases between the two germline ends. The CDR3 is 16 residues long. One entry per CDR3 protein, called by TCRdb with MiXCR from the 5' RACE reads. The sample shows 500,000 to 650,000 distinct CDR3 sequences, roughly 7.2% of them seen only once. Study-level results: Clonotypes of the beta chain that were abundant in cord blood carried fewer insertions (memory repertoires showed none). Excess sharing by twins proved weaker in beta out-of-frame sequences.

Healthy Caucasian donors formed the entire cohort. These records were also assigned to another study, of yellow fever vaccine responses in identical twins. Per that paper: As reported, the vaccine T cell response of twins seemed partly convergent and partly personalized.

Sequencing was performed on PBMCs. This chain uses TRBV4-1 with TRBJ2-2; maybe TRBD1 (6 bases). The clonotype comes from a woman aged 18-29 years in good health. CDR3 residues: CASSPQAGTRTGELFF. The CDR3 region has the DNA TGCGCCAGCAGCCCCCAAGCAGGGACAAGAACCGGGGAGCTGTTTTTT.